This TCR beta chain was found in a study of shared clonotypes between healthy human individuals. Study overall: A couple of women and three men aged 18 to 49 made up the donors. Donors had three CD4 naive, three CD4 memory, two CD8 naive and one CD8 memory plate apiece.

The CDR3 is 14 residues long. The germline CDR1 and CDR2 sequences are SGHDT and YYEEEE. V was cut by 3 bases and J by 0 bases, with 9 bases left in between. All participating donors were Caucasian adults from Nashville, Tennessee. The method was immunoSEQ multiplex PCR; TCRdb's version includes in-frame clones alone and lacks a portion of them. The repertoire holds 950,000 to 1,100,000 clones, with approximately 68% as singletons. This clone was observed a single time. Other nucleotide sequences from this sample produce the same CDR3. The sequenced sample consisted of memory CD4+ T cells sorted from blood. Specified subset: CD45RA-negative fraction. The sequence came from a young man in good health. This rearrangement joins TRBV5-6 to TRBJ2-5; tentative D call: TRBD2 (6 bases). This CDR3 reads CASSSGLHQETQYF. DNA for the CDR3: TGTGCCAGCAGCTCGGGACTCCACCAAGAGACCCAGTACTTC.